A single sample gave rise to the 4 T cell receptor beta chains below, sequenced in a study of cytomegalovirus exposure and HLA in healthy donors. PCR involved 60 Vbeta and 13 Jbeta primers. The protocol was immunoSEQ multiplex PCR, while the TCRdb copy is restricted to in-frame clones and leaves out a portion. The sample includes about 200,000 clones, around 73% of them seen just once. The sample comprised PBMCs. The receptor set was obtained from a woman aged 30 to 39 in good health and CMV-seronegative.

The table lists this clone with a few counts. The chain recombines TRBV2 with TRBJ2-7, with D maybe TRBD2 (5 bases). The V end lost 4 bases, the J end lost 0 bases, and 13 bases lay between the germline ends. Germline CDR1 SNHLY, CDR2 FYNNEI. This CDR3 has 15 residues. CDR3 nucleotides: TGTGCCAGCAGTGCCTATAGCGAAAGCTCCTACGAGCAGTACTTC. Residues: CASSAYSESSYEQYF.

The CDR3 DNA sequence: TGTGCCAGCAGTGGGCTCCTCGGGAGCGATGAGCAGTTCTTC. Its translation is CASSGLLGSDEQFF. The chain has TRBV2 and TRBJ2-1; a weak D match, TRBD2 (6 bases). CDR1 SNHLY and CDR2 FYNNEI come from the germline V gene. The CDR3 is made up of 14 amino acids. The V gene lost 4 bases and the J gene lost 8 bases, with 15 bases spanning the gap.

In this sample, this clone turned up a few times. V usage is TRBV7-9 and J usage is TRBJ2-1, with D possibly matching TRBD2 (5 bases). Trimming pared 1 base from V and 4 bases from J, leaving 11 bases between. Germline CDR1 and CDR2: SEHNR and FQNEAQ (reference sequence). The CDR3 loop spans 15 amino acids. The CDR3: CASSLGSGLYNEQFF. DNA for the CDR3: TGTGCCAGCAGCTTAGGGAGCGGCTTATACAATGAGCAGTTCTTC.

This clone was counted a few times. The genes are TRBV7-9 and TRBJ2-7; D perhaps matches TRBD2 (6 bases). Germline lookup yields CDR1 SEHNR and CDR2 FQNEAQ (reference sequence). This CDR3 is 15 amino acids long. Trimming removed 7 bases from V and 3 bases from J, with 19 bases in between. The CDR3 protein is CASTHPIGGNYEQYF. The CDR3 DNA sequence: TGTGCCAGCACCCACCCTATCGGCGGGAACTACGAGCAGTACTTC.